The present T cell receptor beta chain was sequenced within a study of OX40 agonist ivuxolimab in advanced cancers. Study-wide background: Eligibility admitted prior anti-PD-1, anti-PD-L1 or anti-CTLA-4 therapy; roughly 40% had some.

Some clones are missing from TCRdb's copy, which holds only in-frame ones; the method was immunoSEQ multiplex PCR. The sample shows over 75,000 clones, more than 75% of them seen only once. Peripheral blood came from all dose cohorts at three timepoints. Per the germline V gene, CDR1 is ENHRY and CDR2 is SYGVKD. The ends lost 3 bases at V and 6 bases at J; junction bases unmatched: 7. The CDR3 loop spans 15 amino acids. J is TRBJ2-7 and V is TRBV10-3; 11 positions agree with TRBD2. This receptor was obtained from an adult with an advanced solid tumor such as melanoma, head and neck, liver or kidney cancer. The specimen comprised CD4+ or CD8+ T cells sorted from blood, sampled in a trial of the OX40 agonist ivuxolimab. The CDR3 DNA sequence: TGTGCCATCAGTGAAAGGGAACTAGCGGGAGTCGAGCAGTACTTC. Residues: CAISERELAGVEQYF.